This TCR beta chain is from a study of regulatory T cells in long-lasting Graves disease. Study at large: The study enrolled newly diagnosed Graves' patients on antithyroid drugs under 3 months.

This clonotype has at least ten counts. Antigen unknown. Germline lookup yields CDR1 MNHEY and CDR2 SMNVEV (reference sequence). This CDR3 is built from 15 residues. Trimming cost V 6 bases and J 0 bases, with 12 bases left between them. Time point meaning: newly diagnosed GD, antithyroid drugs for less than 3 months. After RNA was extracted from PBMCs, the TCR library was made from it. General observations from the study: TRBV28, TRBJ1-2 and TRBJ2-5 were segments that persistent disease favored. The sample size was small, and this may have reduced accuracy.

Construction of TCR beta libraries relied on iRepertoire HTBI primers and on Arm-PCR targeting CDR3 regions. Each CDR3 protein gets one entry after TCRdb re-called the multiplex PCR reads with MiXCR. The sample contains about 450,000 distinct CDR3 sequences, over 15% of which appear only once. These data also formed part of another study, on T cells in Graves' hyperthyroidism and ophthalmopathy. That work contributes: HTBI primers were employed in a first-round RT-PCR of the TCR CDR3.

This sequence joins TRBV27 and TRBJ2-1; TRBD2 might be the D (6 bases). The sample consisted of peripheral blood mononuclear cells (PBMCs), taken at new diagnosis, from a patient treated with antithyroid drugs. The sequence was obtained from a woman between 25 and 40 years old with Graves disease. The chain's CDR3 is CASRLRGSSYNEQFF. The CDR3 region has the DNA TGTGCCAGCAGGCTCCGGGGGAGCTCCTACAATGAGCAGTTCTTC.